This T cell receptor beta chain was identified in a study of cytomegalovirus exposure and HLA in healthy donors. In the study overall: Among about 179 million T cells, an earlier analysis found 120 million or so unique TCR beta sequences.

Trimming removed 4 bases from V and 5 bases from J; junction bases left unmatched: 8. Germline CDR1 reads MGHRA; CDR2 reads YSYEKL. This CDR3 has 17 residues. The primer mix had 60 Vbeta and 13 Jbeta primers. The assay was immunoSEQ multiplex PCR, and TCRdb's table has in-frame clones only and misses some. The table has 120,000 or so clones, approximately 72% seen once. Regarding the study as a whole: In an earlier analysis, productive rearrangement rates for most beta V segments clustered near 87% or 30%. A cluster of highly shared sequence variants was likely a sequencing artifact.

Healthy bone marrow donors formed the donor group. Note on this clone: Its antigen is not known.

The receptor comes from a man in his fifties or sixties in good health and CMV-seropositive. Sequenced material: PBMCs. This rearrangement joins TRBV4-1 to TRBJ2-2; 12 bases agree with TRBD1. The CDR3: CASSPFPGQGATGELFF. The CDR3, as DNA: TGCGCCAGCAGCCCTTTCCCGGGACAGGGGGCAACCGGGGAGCTGTTTTTT.